The 28 T cell receptor beta chains listed next were all sequenced from one sample in a study of cytomegalovirus exposure and HLA in healthy donors. Vbeta (60) and Jbeta (13) primers were used in the PCR. The repertoire was sequenced with immunoSEQ multiplex PCR; TCRdb's copy has only in-frame clones and lacks some. Among nearly 110,000 clones listed, just over 70% were seen once. The material sequenced was PBMCs. These receptors came from a boy aged 5 to 17 in good health and CMV-seronegative.

This rearrangement joins TRBV6-5 to TRBJ1-1; TRBD1 matches at 7 bases. The V segment lost 8 bases and the J segment 4 bases; nucleotides outside the gene matches: 13. Germline CDR1 MNHEY, CDR2 SVGAGI. This CDR3 has 15 amino acids. CDR3 loop: CASLPGGAGGTEAFF. The DNA of the CDR3 is TGTGCCAGCCTCCCGGGAGGGGCAGGGGGCACTGAAGCTTTCTTT.

The rearrangement uses TRBV2 and TRBJ1-5; 8 positions agree with TRBD1. CDR1 is SNHLY, CDR2 FYNNEI, per germline. The CDR3 loop spans 14 amino acids. V trimming: 7 bases; J trimming: 3 bases; junction bases outside the gene matches: 5. The CDR3 coding sequence is TGTGCCAGCACAGGGGGCATCGTCAATCAGCCCCAGCATTTT. It translates to CASTGGIVNQPQHF.

The chain combines TRBV2 with TRBJ1-2, with TRBD1 identical over 9 bases. This CDR3 is 17 amino acids long. Germline CDR1 reads SNHLY; CDR2 reads FYNNEI. Trimming at V came to 10 bases and at J to 4 bases, leaving 19 bases not matched to a gene. CDR3 loop: CAKPRRDRAQIPYGYTF. DNA for the CDR3: TGTGCCAAACCGCGCCGGGACAGGGCACAAATTCCCTATGGCTACACCTTC.

Concerning this clone itself: A read error may produce the germline difference seen at one junction end. V gene TRBV30 combines with J gene TRBJ2-7; TRBD2 matches 10 bases. The length of the CDR3 is 12 residues. The germline V gene has CDR1 GTSNPN and CDR2 SVGIG (reference sequence). The CDR3 DNA reads TGTGCCTGGAGTAGATTGGGACTAGCGACACTCTTC. Translated: CAWSRLGLATLF.

The CDR3 region has the DNA TGTGCCAGCAGTAGGGACAGGGGCGACGAAAAACTGTTTTTT. Translation: CASSRDRGDEKLFF. The chain employs TRBV6-1 and TRBJ1-4; 10 bases agree with TRBD1. J was trimmed by 8 bases and V by 5 bases; bases with no gene match: 5. The CDR3 has 14 amino acids. Germline-derived CDR1 and CDR2 are MNHNS and SASEGT.

J is TRBJ1-5 and V is TRBV27; no definite D call. This CDR3 spans 16 amino acids. Between the trimmed V and J ends, which lost 4 bases and 0 bases, there was a span of 13 bases. Germline lookup yields CDR1 MNHEY and CDR2 SMNVEV (reference sequence). CDR3: CASSSPGGHSNQPQHF. The CDR3, as DNA: TGTGCCAGCAGTTCTCCGGGAGGGCATAGCAATCAGCCCCAGCATTTT.

The CDR3 coding sequence is TGTGCCAGCAGCTTGGCTCTAGCGGTCTCAGGGGACATTCAGTACTTC. This translates into CASSLALAVSGDIQYF. This chain joins TRBV5-6 and TRBJ2-4, with a possible D match to TRBD2 (7 bases). CDR1 is SGHDT and CDR2 is YYEEEE in the germline V gene. V gave up 0 bases and J gave up 8 bases, with 18 bases separating them. This CDR3 comprises 16 residues.

The V call is TRBV5-1, the J call TRBJ2-7; D is possibly TRBD2 (5 bases). Deletions cut 0 bases from V and 1 base from J, with 8 bases between. Germline loops: CDR1 SGHRS, CDR2 YFSETQ. The CDR3 spans 14 residues. In DNA, the CDR3 is TGCGCCAGCAGCTTGGACGGCGGGTCCTACGAGCAGTACTTC. This translates into CASSLDGGSYEQYF.

The J gene is TRBJ2-5, the V gene TRBV2; TRBD2 is a possible D gene (6 bases). The J call is doubtful: the DNA matches TRBJ2-7 better. Germline lookup yields CDR1 SNHLY and CDR2 FYNNEI. The CDR3 extends over 16 amino acids. The DNA for the CDR3 is TGTGCCAGCAGCGGCCTCATCCGTGGGGGGACCTACGAGCAGTACTTC. Protein product: CASSGLIRGGTYEQYF.

This rearrangement joins TRBV28 to TRBJ1-2; D is perhaps TRBD1 (5 bases). The CDR3 runs to 15 residues. The germline V and J ends were trimmed by 2 bases and 3 bases, with 13 bases remaining between them. CDR1 MDHEN and CDR2 SYDVKM come from the germline V gene. CDR3 loop: CASSLSSGTDYGYTF. The CDR3 nucleotides read TGTGCCAGCAGTTTAAGTTCCGGGACTGACTATGGCTACACCTTC.

The chain couples TRBV28 to TRBJ1-6; 7 bases map to TRBD1. Germline V CDR1 and CDR2: MDHEN, SYDVKM. J was trimmed by 9 bases and V by 6 bases; bases with no gene match: 8. The CDR3 is 14 amino acids. Written as DNA, the CDR3 is TGTGCCAGCAGCCCCGGACAGGATACTTCACCCCTCCACTTT. This sequence encodes CASSPGQDTSPLHF.

The rearrangement links TRBV10-2 to TRBJ2-5; D perhaps matches TRBD1 (5 bases). Trimming pared 3 bases from V and 2 bases from J, leaving 7 bases between. This CDR3 region has 13 residues. Germline CDR1 and CDR2: WSHSY and SAAADI. CDR3 coding DNA: TGCGCCAGCAGTGACAGGGCGCAAGAGACCCAGTACTTC. Translated, it gives CASSDRAQETQYF.

V gene TRBV27 combines with J gene TRBJ2-5, with 7 bases identical to TRBD1. The CDR3 covers 13 residues. The junction had 4 bases not matched to a gene; V was cut back by 4 bases and J by 5 bases. Germline-derived CDR1 and CDR2 are MNHEY and SMNVEV (reference sequence). CDR3 in amino acids: CASSYRGGETQYF. CDR3 in DNA: TGTGCCAGCAGTTACAGGGGTGGGGAGACCCAGTACTTC.

V is TRBV11-3 and J is TRBJ2-7, with 10 positions matching TRBD1. This CDR3 region has 15 residues. CDR1 and CDR2 from the germline V gene are SGHNT and YENEEA. J lost 3 bases, V lost 6 bases, and 8 bases had no gene match. The CDR3 DNA reads as TGTGCCAGCAGTTACCGCCGGGACAGGGGCTACGAGCAGTACTTC. It yields the protein CASSYRRDRGYEQYF.

The chain couples TRBV12-5 to TRBJ2-1; 7 nucleotides agree with TRBD2. CDR1 is LGHNT and CDR2 is FRNRAP in the germline V gene. This CDR3 spans 17 amino acids. Trimming at V came to 0 bases and at J to 4 bases, leaving 9 bases not matched to a gene. CDR3 sequence reads: CASGLVAGPSGYNEQFF. CDR3 nucleotides: TGTGCTAGTGGTTTGGTAGCAGGGCCTAGCGGATACAATGAGCAGTTCTTC.

The rearrangement uses TRBV5-6 and TRBJ1-1; D is uncertain. This CDR3 has 12 amino acids. V lost 0 bases, J lost 7 bases, and 7 bases lay in between. Germline V gene lookup returns CDR1 SGHDT and CDR2 YYEEEE. CDR3 sequence reads: CASSLAGSEAFF. CDR3 sequence (DNA): TGTGCCAGCAGCTTGGCAGGCAGTGAAGCTTTCTTT.

The chain has TRBV4-2 and TRBJ1-2; D possibly corresponds to TRBD1 (5 bases). This CDR3 is 15 amino acids long. The V end was cut by 6 bases, the J end by 4 bases, with 18 bases between. Germline lookup yields CDR1 LGHNA and CDR2 YNFKEQ. The CDR3 nucleotides are TGTGCCAGCAGACCCGGCAGGGCAGACTTCTATGGCTACACCTTC. Translation: CASRPGRADFYGYTF.

This clone is a singleton in its sample. The chain recombines TRBV7-2 with TRBJ1-2, with 7 bases fitting TRBD1. Germline CDR1 SGHTA, CDR2 FQGNSA. V trimming: 5 bases; J trimming: 10 bases; junction bases outside the gene matches: 10. The CDR3 spans 13 residues. Written as DNA, the CDR3 is TGTGCCAGCAGCCAGGGACAGCTCCTCCTCTACACCTTC. Translating gives CASSQGQLLLYTF.

This chain joins TRBV19 and TRBJ2-7, with 9 bases fitting TRBD1. The trim removed 3 bases at V and 3 bases at J, leaving 6 bases unmatched. The CDR3 consists of 15 residues. Germline CDR1 is LNHDA and CDR2 is SQIVND (reference sequence). This CDR3 reads CASSILTGGVYEQYF. The CDR3 DNA is TGTGCCAGTAGTATCCTGACAGGGGGTGTCTACGAGCAGTACTTC.

A few counts support this clone. The CDR3 region has the DNA TGTGCCAGCAGTTACATTCCGGGACAGGGCACCGGGGAGCTGTTTTTT. Protein sequence: CASSYIPGQGTGELFF. V is TRBV6-5 and J is TRBJ2-2, with 9 bases lining up with TRBD1. This CDR3 is 16 amino acids long. The V and J ends lost 2 bases and 4 bases, in that order; junction bases with no gene match: 5. Germline CDR1 and CDR2: MNHEY and SVGAGI.

The genes are TRBV10-3 and TRBJ2-7, with D unresolved. With 0 bases removed from V and 2 bases from J, the gap between germline ends came to 11 bases. This CDR3 spans 15 amino acids. Germline values: CDR1 ENHRY, CDR2 SYGVKD. The chain's CDR3 is CAISESAGKTYEQYF. CDR3 coding DNA: TGTGCCATCAGTGAGTCGGCAGGAAAAACCTACGAGCAGTACTTC.

J is TRBJ2-7 and V is TRBV5-1; 7 bases fit TRBD1. The length of the CDR3 is 13 residues. Germline trimming cut 8 bases from V and 2 bases from J; bases unmatched to any gene: 7. Germline CDR1 SGHRS, CDR2 YFSETQ. CDR3 DNA sequence: TGCGCCAGGGGACAGCTGAACCCCTACGAGCAGTACTTC. This translates into CARGQLNPYEQYF.

The V gene is TRBV12-5, the J gene TRBJ1-1; D might be TRBD1 (6 bases). V shed 6 bases and J shed 1 base, with 15 bases lying between them. This CDR3 is 15 amino acids long. The germline V gene has CDR1 LGHNT and CDR2 FRNRAP. The CDR3: CASGYLQGWNTEAFF. The CDR3 region has the DNA TGTGCTAGTGGATATCTACAGGGTTGGAACACTGAAGCTTTCTTT. Looking up the rest from reference TRBV12-5 and TRBJ1-1 gives the full variable domain: DARVTQTPRHKVTEMGQEVTMRCQPILGHNTVFWYRQTMMQGLELLAYFRNRAPLDDSGMPKDRFSAEMPDATLATLKIQPSEPRDSAVYFCASGYLQGWNTEAFFGQGTRLTVV.

The V and J genes are TRBV6-5 and TRBJ2-7, with TRBD1 matching 7 bases. The length of the CDR3 is 16 residues. Germline lookup yields CDR1 MNHEY and CDR2 SVGAGI. After removal of 2 bases from V and 2 bases from J, the junction contained 9 bases not matched to a gene. The CDR3 is CASSYLQGPGAYEQYF. CDR3 bases: TGTGCCAGCAGTTACCTACAGGGGCCAGGCGCCTACGAGCAGTACTTC.

The genes are TRBV7-9 and TRBJ1-2; D ambiguous. The CDR3 loop spans 13 amino acids. V was trimmed by 5 bases and J by 4 bases, leaving 11 bases between them. Germline V gene data show CDR1 as SEHNR and CDR2 as FQNEAQ (reference sequence). The CDR3 DNA reads as TGTGCCAGCAGCCCCACGACACTCTATGGCTACACCTTC. Translated: CASSPTTLYGYTF.

In this sample, this clone turned up a few times. The V and J genes are TRBV29-1 and TRBJ1-1; D gene ambiguous. Germline CDR1 and CDR2: SQVTM and ANQGSEA. The CDR3 contains 12 residues. Trimming left V 7 bases short and J 0 bases short, with 9 bases between. The CDR3 DNA reads TGCAGCGCCAGAGGCTTGAACACTGAAGCTTTCTTT. Translated: CSARGLNTEAFF.

The chain carries TRBV4-1 and TRBJ2-3; 11 bases are a match to TRBD2. From germline, CDR1 is MGHRA and CDR2 YSYEKL. J gave up 5 bases and V 4 bases, and 11 bases lay outside the gene matches. This CDR3 contains 17 residues. CDR3 DNA sequence: TGCGCCAGCAGCCTAGACTCGACTAGCGGGAAGAGAGATACGCAGTATTTT. Amino acid sequence: CASSLDSTSGKRDTQYF.

This clone was detected only a few times. The chain is built from TRBV6-4 and TRBJ2-3; D may be TRBD2 (6 bases). This CDR3 is built from 11 residues. Per germline, CDR1 MRHNA and CDR2 SNTAGT. V lost 9 bases to trimming and J lost 6 bases, with 10 bases between them. In DNA form, the CDR3 reads TGTGCCAGTGCGGAGGGGGATACGCAGTATTTT. Residues: CASAEGDTQYF.